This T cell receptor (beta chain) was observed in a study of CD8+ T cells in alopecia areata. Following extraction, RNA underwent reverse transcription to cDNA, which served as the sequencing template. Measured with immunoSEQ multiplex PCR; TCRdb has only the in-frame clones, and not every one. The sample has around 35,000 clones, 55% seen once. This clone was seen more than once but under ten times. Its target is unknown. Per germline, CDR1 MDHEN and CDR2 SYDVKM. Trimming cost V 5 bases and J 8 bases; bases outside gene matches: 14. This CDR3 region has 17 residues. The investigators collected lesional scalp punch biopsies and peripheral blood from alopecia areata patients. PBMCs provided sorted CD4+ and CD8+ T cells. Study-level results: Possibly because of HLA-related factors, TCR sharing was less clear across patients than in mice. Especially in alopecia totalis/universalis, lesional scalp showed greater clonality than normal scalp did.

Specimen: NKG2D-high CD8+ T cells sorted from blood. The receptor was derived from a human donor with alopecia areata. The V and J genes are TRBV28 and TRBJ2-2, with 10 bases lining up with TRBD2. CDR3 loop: CASSLPSSGRISGELFF. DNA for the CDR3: TGTGCCAGCAGTCTCCCATCTAGCGGGAGAATTTCAGGGGAGCTGTTTTTT.